Sequencing of this T cell receptor (beta chain) was carried out in a study of shared clonotypes between healthy human individuals. This clone was detected only once. Its target is not known. Whole-study findings and limits: Depth was large, yet rarefaction showed that sorted-subset sequencing was incomplete. Naive subsets generally had larger estimated richness than memory subsets. Read depth was anticipated to influence clonotype sharing among donors.

Terminally differentiated effector memory CD45RA+ cells were left out of the naive CD8 fraction, which was CD45RO-negative and positively selected for CCR7. Within Nashville, Tennessee resided all donors, each a Caucasian adult. Clones were sequenced by immunoSEQ multiplex PCR, and TCRdb holds only the in-frame ones, with some missing. This repertoire shows around 640,000 clones, roughly 96% found once; its top ten account for about 0.11%. V shed 5 bases and J shed 0 bases, with 17 bases lying between them. Germline V lookup: CDR1 MDHEN, CDR2 SYDVKM. The CDR3 extends over 16 amino acids. The chain links TRBV28 to TRBJ2-7; D not certain. The sequence was collected from a woman in her thirties in good health. The sample consisted of naive CD8+ T cells sorted from blood. DNA for the CDR3: TGTGCCAGCAGTACCACCGACGAAGAGAGCTCCTACGAGCAGTACTTC. Translated: CASSTTDEESSYEQYF.